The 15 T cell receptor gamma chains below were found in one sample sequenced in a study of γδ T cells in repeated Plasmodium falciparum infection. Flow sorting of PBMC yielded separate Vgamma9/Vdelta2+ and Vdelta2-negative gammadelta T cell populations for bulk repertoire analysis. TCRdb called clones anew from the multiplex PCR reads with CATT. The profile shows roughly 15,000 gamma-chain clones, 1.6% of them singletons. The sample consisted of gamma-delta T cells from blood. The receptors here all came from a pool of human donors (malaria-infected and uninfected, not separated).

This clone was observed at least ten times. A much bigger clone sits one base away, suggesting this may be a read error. Here the CDR3 DNA reads TGTGCCACCTGGGAAAATTATTATAAGAAACTCTTT. Residues: CATWENYYKKLF. The chain is built from TRGV8 and TRGJ1 or TRGJ2. The J segment lost 1 base and the V segment lost 4 bases, leaving 1 base of the junction unmatched. Germline loops: CDR1 VENAVY, CDR2 YDSYNSRV. The CDR3 has 12 residues.

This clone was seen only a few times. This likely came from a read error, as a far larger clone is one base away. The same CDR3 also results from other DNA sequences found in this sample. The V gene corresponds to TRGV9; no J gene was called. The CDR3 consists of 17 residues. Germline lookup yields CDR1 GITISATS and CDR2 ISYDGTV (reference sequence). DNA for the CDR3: TGTGCCTTGTGGGAGGCTCGAACGCCGCTTGGGTCGGATAAGAAACTCTTC. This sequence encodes CALWEARTPLGSDKKLF.

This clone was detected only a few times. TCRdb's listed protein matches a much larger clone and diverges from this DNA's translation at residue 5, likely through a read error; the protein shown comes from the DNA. The CDR3 protein is CALWKVHSTYYKKLF. The CDR3 region has the DNA TGTGCCTTGTGGAAGGTCCACTCCACTTATTATAAGAAACTCTTT. The gene calls are TRGV9 and TRGJ1 or TRGJ2. TCRdb records no J gene; here it was assigned by comparing the DNA to germline. Germline V CDR1 and CDR2: GITISATS, ISYDGTV (reference sequence). This CDR3 region has 15 residues.

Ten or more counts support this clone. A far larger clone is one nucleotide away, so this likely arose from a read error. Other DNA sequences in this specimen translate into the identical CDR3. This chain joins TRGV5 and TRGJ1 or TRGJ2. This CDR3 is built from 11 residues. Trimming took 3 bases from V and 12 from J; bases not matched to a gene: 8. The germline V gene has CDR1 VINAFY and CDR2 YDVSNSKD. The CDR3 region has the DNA TGTGCCACCTGGGACCGAGCAACGAAACTCTTT. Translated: CATWDRATKLF.

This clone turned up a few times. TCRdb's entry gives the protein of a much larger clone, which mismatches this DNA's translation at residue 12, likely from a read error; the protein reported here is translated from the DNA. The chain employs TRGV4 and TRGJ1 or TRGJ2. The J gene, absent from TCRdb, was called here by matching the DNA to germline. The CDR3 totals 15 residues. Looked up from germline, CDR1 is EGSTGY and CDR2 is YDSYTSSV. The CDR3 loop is CATWDPHANYYEKLF. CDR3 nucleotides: TGTGCCACCTGGGACCCTCATGCAAATTATTATGAGAAACTCTTT.

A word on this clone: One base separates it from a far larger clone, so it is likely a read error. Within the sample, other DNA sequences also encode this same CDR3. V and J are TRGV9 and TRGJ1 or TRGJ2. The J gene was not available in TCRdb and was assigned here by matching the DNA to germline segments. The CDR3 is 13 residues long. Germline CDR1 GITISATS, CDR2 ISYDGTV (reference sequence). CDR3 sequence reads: CALWEVHRYKKLF. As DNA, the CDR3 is TGTGCTTTGTGGGAGGTGCACCGGTATAAGAAACTCTTT.

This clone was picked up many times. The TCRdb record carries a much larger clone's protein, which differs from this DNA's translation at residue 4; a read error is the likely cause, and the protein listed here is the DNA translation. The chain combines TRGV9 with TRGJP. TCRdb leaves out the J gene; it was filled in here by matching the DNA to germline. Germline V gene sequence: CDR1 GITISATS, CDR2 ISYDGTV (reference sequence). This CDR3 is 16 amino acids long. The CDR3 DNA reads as TGTGCCTTGCGGGAGGCAATTGGGTTGGGCAAAAAAATCAAGGTATTT. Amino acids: CALREAIGLGKKIKVF.

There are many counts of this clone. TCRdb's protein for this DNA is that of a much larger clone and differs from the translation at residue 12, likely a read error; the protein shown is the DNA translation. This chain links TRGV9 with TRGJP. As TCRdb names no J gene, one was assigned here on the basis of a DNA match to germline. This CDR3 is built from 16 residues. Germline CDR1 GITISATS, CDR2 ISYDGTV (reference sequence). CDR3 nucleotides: TGTGCCTTGTGGGAGGTGTTAGAGTTGGGCAAAAGAATCAAGGTATTT. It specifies CALWEVLELGKRIKVF.

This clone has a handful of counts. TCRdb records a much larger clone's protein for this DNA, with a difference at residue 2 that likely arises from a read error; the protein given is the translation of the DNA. The CDR3 here is CTLWGPYYYKKLF. CDR3 DNA sequence: TGTACCTTGTGGGGACCCTATTATTATAAGAAACTCTTT. The chain couples TRGV9 to TRGJ1 or TRGJ2. Since TCRdb gives no J gene, matching the DNA to germline was used here to assign it. Germline V lookup: CDR1 GITISATS, CDR2 ISYDGTV (reference sequence). The CDR3 has 13 amino acids.

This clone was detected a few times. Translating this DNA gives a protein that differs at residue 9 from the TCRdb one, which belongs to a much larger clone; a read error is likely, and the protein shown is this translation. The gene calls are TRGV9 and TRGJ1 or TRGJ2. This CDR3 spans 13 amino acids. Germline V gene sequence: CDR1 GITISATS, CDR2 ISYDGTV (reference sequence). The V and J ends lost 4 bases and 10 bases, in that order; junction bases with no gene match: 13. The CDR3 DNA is TGTGCCTTGTGGGACCCCCTATCTACAAAGAAACTCTTT. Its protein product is CALWDPLSTKKLF.

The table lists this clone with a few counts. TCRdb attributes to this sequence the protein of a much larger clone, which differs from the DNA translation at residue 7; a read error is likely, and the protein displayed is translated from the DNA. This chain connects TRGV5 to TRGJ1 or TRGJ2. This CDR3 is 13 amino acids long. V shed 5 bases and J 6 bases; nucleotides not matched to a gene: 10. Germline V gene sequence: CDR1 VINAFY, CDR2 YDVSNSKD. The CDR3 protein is CATWAREGYKKLF. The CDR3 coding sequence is TGTGCCACCTGGGCCCGGGAAGGTTATAAGAAACTCTTT.

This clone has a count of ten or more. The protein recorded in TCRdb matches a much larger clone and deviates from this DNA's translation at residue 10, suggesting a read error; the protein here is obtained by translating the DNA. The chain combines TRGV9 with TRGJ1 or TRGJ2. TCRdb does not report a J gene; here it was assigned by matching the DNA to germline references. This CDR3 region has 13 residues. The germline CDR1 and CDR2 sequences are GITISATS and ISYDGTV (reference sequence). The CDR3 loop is CALWEFSYYEKLF. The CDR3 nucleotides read TGTGCCTTGTGGGAGTTTTCTTATTATGAGAAACTCTTT.

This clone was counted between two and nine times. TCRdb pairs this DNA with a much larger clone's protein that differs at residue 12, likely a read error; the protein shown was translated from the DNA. The CDR3 region is CALWVKELGKKSKVF. DNA for the CDR3: TGTGCCTTGTGGGTCAAAGAGTTGGGCAAAAAAAGCAAGGTATTT. V gene TRGV9 combines with J gene TRGJP. TCRdb is silent on the J gene; assignment here came from matching the DNA to germline. This CDR3 spans 15 amino acids. The germline V gene encodes CDR1 GITISATS and CDR2 ISYDGTV (reference sequence).

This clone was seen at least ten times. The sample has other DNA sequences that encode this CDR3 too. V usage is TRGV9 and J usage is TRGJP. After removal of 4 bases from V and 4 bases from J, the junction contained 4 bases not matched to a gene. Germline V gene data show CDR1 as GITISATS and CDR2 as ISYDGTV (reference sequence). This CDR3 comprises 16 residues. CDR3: CALWDIQELGKKIKVF. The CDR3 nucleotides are TGTGCCTTGTGGGATATACAAGAGTTGGGCAAAAAAATCAAGGTATTT.

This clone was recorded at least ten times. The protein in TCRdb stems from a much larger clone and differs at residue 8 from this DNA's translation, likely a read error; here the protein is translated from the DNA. The chain's CDR3 is CALWEGQGLGKKIKVF. CDR3 bases: TGTGCCTTGTGGGAGGGACAAGGGTTGGGCAAAAAAATCAAGGTATTT. The chain combines TRGV9 with TRGJP. TCRdb carries no J gene annotation; the J gene was assigned here by matching the DNA with germline. The V gene's germline CDR1 is GITISATS and CDR2 ISYDGTV (reference sequence). The CDR3 sequence is 16 residues long.